A single T cell receptor (beta chain) is shown here with its context. This clonotype was seen a handful of times. The clone's antigen remains unknown. Base qualities are not provided; no much larger clone lies one nucleotide away. What the treatment or condition label conveys for this sample: live attenuated yellow fever vaccine strain. PBMCs were isolated from peripheral blood using a standard Ficoll-Paque protocol. Dynabeads CD4 and CD8 positive selection kits were used to isolate the CD4 and CD8 T-cell fractions. TriZol was used to extract RNA from bulk PBMCs, from CD4 and CD8 fractions, and from dextramer-positive and dextramer-negative fractions. The CDR3 spans 15 residues, from the cysteine through the phenylalanine. CDR3 DNA only is kept here, 45 bases in frame from base 1. Clipping removes 6 bases from V and 1 base from J, with 7 as the unmatched junction base count. The listed sequencing device is Illumina NovaSeq 6000. TCR cDNA was synthesized by 5'RACE template switching, through which a universal primer site and unique molecular identifiers were introduced. Priming of cDNA synthesis was performed from both the TCR alpha and TCR beta constant segments. Libraries were amplified in two PCR steps, with sample barcodes and sequencing adapters added in the second step. Sequencing of the libraries was done on either Illumina HiSeq 2500 (2x100 bp) or NovaSeq (2x150 bp). The study's processing was this. Demultiplexing of reads and collapsing into UMI consensus sequences were performed with MIGEC, and V(D)J alignment was carried out with MiXCR. Clonotypes responding to the vaccine were identified with edgeR on replicate PBMC samples, with the criteria of FDR below 0.01 and a log2 fold change above 5 up to day 15. CD4 or CD8 identity was assigned to each bulk clonotype according to whether the clonotype was present at higher abundance in the sequenced CD4 repertoire or the sequenced CD8 repertoire. TCRdb cleaned the public reads at Q25 with fastp, built clones with MiXCR and kept in-frame beta chains. Every CDR3 protein is listed once, alongside the most common genes and DNA of its rows. The V and J calls follow TCRdb's processing rather than the paper's. Counted in this sample were about 130,000 distinct CDR3 sequences; 8% to 10% of them appeared once. The ten largest make up 40% of the sample.

The data are from a study of T cells after yellow fever vaccination (dated by TCRdb to the late 2010s). Looking at the study overall: Libraries from fractions with low cell numbers were prepared with the SMART-Seq v4 Ultra Low Input RNA kit. To track T-cell clones before and after primary and booster YFV17D yellow fever vaccination, bulk TCR alpha and beta repertoires were sequenced longitudinally. The cohort comprised two healthy male donors, one aged 18 to 29 and one aged 30 to 40 years. Bulk PBMC replicates and cell subsets were isolated from blood drawn at multiple timepoints before and after both primary and secondary immunization. General study outcomes and caveats: The secondary T-cell response was weaker than the primary response but faster, peaking on day 5 instead of day 15. Most clones expanded after primary vaccination (approximately 96% of CD4 and 88% of CD8) were re-detected after the booster, suggesting that broad memory maintenance occurred. Because only a couple of donors were included in the study, the extent to which the findings can be generalized is limited. Computational filtering was needed because FACS-sorted repertoires could contain abundant contaminating clonotypes from the bulk population. A small share of clonotypes occurred in both CD4 and CD8 compartments, likely arising from convergent recombination.

In this chain, TRBV12-3 or TRBV12-4 is recombined with TRBJ1-1, and 8 junctional nucleotides match TRBD1. The material sequenced was CD8+ T cells sorted from PBMCs, taken on the day of the yellow fever booster vaccination. The TCR was taken from a man between 18 and 35 years old who received the YFV17D yellow fever vaccine. The nucleotide sequence reads as follows: TGTGCCAGCAGAGCTGACAGGGGAAGGAACACTGAAGCTTTCTTT. This codes for CASRADRGRNTEAFF.